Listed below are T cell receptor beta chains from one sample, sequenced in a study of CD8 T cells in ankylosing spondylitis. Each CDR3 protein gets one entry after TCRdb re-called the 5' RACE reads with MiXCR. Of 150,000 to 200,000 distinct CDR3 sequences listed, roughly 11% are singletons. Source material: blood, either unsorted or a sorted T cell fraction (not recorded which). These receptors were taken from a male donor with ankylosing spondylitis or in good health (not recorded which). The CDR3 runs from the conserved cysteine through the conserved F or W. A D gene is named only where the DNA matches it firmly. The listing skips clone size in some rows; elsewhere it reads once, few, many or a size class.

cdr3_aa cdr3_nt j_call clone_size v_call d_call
CSARDGWGNGYTF TGCAGTGCTAGAGATGGATGGGGTAATGGCTACACCTTC TRBJ1-2 many TRBV20-1 NA
CASSLASGGGTGELFF TGTGCCAGCAGCTTAGCGTCAGGGGGCGGAACCGGGGAGCTGTTTTTT TRBJ2-2 NA TRBV7-6 TRBD1
CASNVFGGEELFF TGTGCCAGCAACGTATTTGGGGGCGAGGAGCTGTTTTTT TRBJ2-2 few TRBV9 NA
CASSYLGQGTPNEKLFF TGTGCCAGCAGTTACCTCGGACAGGGGACTCCTAATGAAAAACTGTTTTTT TRBJ1-4 many TRBV6-5 TRBD1
CASSRGDRSYGYTF TGTGCCAGCAGCCGAGGGGACAGGTCCTATGGCTACACCTTC TRBJ1-2 NA TRBV7-2 TRBD1
CSVGPGDEKLFF TGCAGCGTTGGACCGGGGGATGAAAAACTGTTTTTT TRBJ1-4 many TRBV29-1 NA
CASSFSYPGTEAFF TGTGCCAGCAGCTTTTCCTACCCGGGGACTGAAGCTTTCTTT TRBJ1-1 many TRBV5-5 NA
CASSFSFLAANTGELFF TGTGCCAGCAGTTTCTCCTTTCTAGCGGCGAACACCGGGGAGCTGTTTTTT TRBJ2-2 many TRBV12-3/TRBV12-4 TRBD2
CASSFGDSATNEKLFF TGCGCCAGCAGCTTTGGCGACAGTGCAACTAATGAAAAACTGTTTTTT TRBJ1-4 few TRBV5-1 NA
CASSLAWAGEGDGYTF TGTGCCAGCAGCTTAGCGTGGGCGGGGGAGGGTGATGGCTACACCTTC TRBJ1-2 NA TRBV7-2 NA
CASSVDGTGYNEQFF TGTGCCAGCAGTGTAGACGGGACAGGCTACAATGAGCAGTTCTTC TRBJ2-1 NA TRBV2 TRBD1
CASRLHLAVNEQFF TGTGCCAGCAGATTACATCTAGCGGTTAATGAGCAGTTCTTC TRBJ2-1 many TRBV12-3/TRBV12-4 TRBD2
CASGAGLNTEAFF TGTGCCAGCGGGGCAGGGCTAAACACTGAAGCTTTCTTT TRBJ1-1 many TRBV6-1 NA
CASSVVGEEGELFF TGTGCCAGCAGCGTAGTAGGAGAGGAGGGTGAACTGTTTTTT TRBJ1-4 many TRBV9 NA
CSVQGAGELFF TGCAGCGTACAGGGAGCCGGGGAGCTGTTTTTT TRBJ2-2 many TRBV29-1 NA
CASSLASYTGELFF TGTGCCAGCAGTTTAGCGAGCTACACCGGGGAGCTGTTTTTT TRBJ2-2 NA TRBV12-3/TRBV12-4 NA
CASRLTTDTEAFF TGTGCAAGTCGCTTGACGACAGACACTGAAGCTTTCTTT TRBJ1-1 many TRBV12-2 NA